A single count supports the clone carrying this TCR beta chain. Trimming at V came to 3 bases and at J to 7 bases, leaving 7 bases not matched to a gene. The CDR3 sequence is 14 residues long. Germline V lookup: CDR1 SQVTM, CDR2 ANQGSEA. The table came from immunoSEQ multiplex PCR; TCRdb's copy has only in-frame clones and leaves some out. The sample has over 200,000 clones, around 85% seen once. This sample was included in a study of blood T cell repertoires in COVID-19. Sequenced sample: PBMCs or T cells enriched from blood (not recorded which). The TCR comes from a man aged 35 to 55 who had recovered from COVID-19. The chain joins TRBV29-1 to TRBJ2-1; 9 bases line up with TRBD2. As DNA, the CDR3 is TGCAGCGTTGATAGCGGGAGACTTGGGAATGAGCAGTTCTTC. Translated: CSVDSGRLGNEQFF.